The rows below give T cell receptor beta chains drawn from one sample of a study of CD8 T cells in ankylosing spondylitis. TCRdb reprocessed the 5' RACE reads via MiXCR and lists one record per CDR3 protein. This table has approximately 550,000 distinct CDR3 sequences, about 13% appearing once. The sample taken for sequencing was blood, either unsorted or a sorted T cell fraction (not recorded which). These receptor sequences come from a male donor with ankylosing spondylitis. Each CDR3 is given with its conserved first and last residue. A D gene is named only where the DNA matches it firmly. Clone sizes are given selectively: once, few, many, or a class where the clone is expanded.

D gene	clone size	V gene	J gene	CDR3 protein	CDR3 DNA
TRBD1	NA	TRBV20-1	TRBJ2-7	CSAINRGVDSYEQYF	TGCAGTGCTATAAACAGGGGAGTAGACTCCTACGAGCAGTACTTC
TRBD2	few	TRBV2	TRBJ2-3	CASSEERGSTDTQYF	TGTGCCAGCAGTGAAGAGCGGGGGAGCACAGATACGCAGTATTTT
TRBD2	NA	TRBV12-3/TRBV12-4	TRBJ2-2	CAAGEGDTGELFF	TGTGCCGCCGGGGAGGGAGACACCGGGGAGCTGTTTTTT
TRBD2	NA	TRBV20-1	TRBJ2-1	CSAISPGRVKIWEQFF	TGCAGTGCTATTAGCCCGGGGAGGGTCAAAATTTGGGAGCAGTTCTTC
NA	few	TRBV29-1	TRBJ1-1	CSVLPALTGGGRTEAFF	TGCAGCGTTCTTCCTGCGCTGACAGGAGGGGGACGGACTGAAGCTTTCTTT
NA	few	TRBV20-1	TRBJ2-6	CSAGTISGANVLTF	TGCAGTGCGGGTACAATCTCTGGGGCCAACGTCCTGACTTTC
TRBD1	NA	TRBV28	TRBJ2-3	CASSYLWGGQGAVTQYF	TGTGCCAGCAGTTATCTTTGGGGGGGACAGGGGGCTGTTACGCAGTATTTT
NA	NA	TRBV11-2	TRBJ2-4	CASSPAALKNIRYF	TGTGCCAGCAGCCCGGCCGCACTTAAAAACATTCGGTACTTC
NA	few	TRBV7-2	TRBJ1-5	CASSHTGMEQPQHF	TGTGCCAGCAGTCACACAGGGATGGAACAGCCCCAGCATTTT
NA	NA	TRBV15	TRBJ2-1	CATSRANNEQFF	TGTGCCACCAGCAGAGCAAACAATGAGCAGTTCTTC
TRBD1	few	TRBV7-9	TRBJ2-7	CASSRLDRDTYEQYF	TGTGCCAGCAGCCGCCTGGACAGGGATACTTACGAGCAGTACTTC
NA	many	TRBV2	TRBJ2-4	CASSEQGPLGDQYF	TGTGCCAGCAGTGAACAGGGACCTCTGGGTGATCAGTACTTC
NA	NA	TRBV20-1	TRBJ2-3	CSAREFRADTQYF	TGCAGTGCTAGAGAGTTCCGGGCAGATACGCAGTATTTT
NA	once	TRBV3-1	TRBJ2-7	CASGTHGGHEQYF	TGTGCCAGCGGGACCCATGGGGGCCACGAGCAGTACTTC
NA	NA	TRBV12-3/TRBV12-4	TRBJ1-5	CASSLGGGRQPQHF	TGTGCCAGCAGTTTAGGCGGGGGCCGTCAGCCCCAGCATTTT
TRBD2	NA	TRBV20-1	TRBJ2-5	CSARDWSGLAGVTLQETQYF	TGCAGTGCTAGAGATTGGTCCGGGTTAGCGGGAGTTACCCTGCAAGAGACCCAGTACTTC
NA	NA	TRBV20-1	TRBJ1-4	CSARSGTDEKLFF	TGCAGTGCTAGGTCCGGGACCGATGAAAAACTGTTTTTT
TRBD1	NA	TRBV29-1	TRBJ2-5	CSVEAEGQGLPQYF	TGCAGCGTTGAAGCTGAAGGACAGGGGCTTCCCCAGTACTTC
TRBD1	many	TRBV29-1	TRBJ1-1	CSVGSGGTEAFF	TGCAGCGTTGGGTCAGGGGGCACTGAAGCTTTCTTT
NA	few	TRBV20-1	TRBJ1-6	CSARAFLGGATNSPLHF	TGCAGTGCTAGGGCCTTTTTGGGCGGGGCGACGAATTCACCCCTCCACTTT
NA	few	TRBV12-3/TRBV12-4	TRBJ1-4	CASSLRVFF	TGTGCCAGCAGTTTAAGGGTGTTTTTT
NA	few	TRBV9	TRBJ2-1	CASSVGGRPYNEQFF	TGTGCCAGCAGCGTAGGCGGCAGACCATACAATGAGCAGTTCTTC
NA	NA	TRBV7-2	TRBJ2-3	CASSLRPGPDTQYF	TGTGCCAGCAGCTTACGGCCAGGGCCAGATACGCAGTATTTT
NA	NA	TRBV5-1	TRBJ2-1	CASSSSWVASYNEQFF	TGCGCCAGCAGCTCTTCGTGGGTCGCGAGCTACAATGAGCAGTTCTTC
TRBD2	few	TRBV27	TRBJ2-5	CASSSGTSGPIEQTQYF	TGTGCCAGCAGTTCCGGGACTAGCGGCCCAATTGAGCAGACCCAGTACTTC
NA	few	TRBV19	TRBJ1-2	CASSPESGTTSFYGYTF	TGTGCCAGTAGTCCGGAGTCCGGGACAACCAGTTTCTATGGCTACACCTTC
TRBD2	NA	TRBV11-2	TRBJ2-1	CASSLRTSVQFF	TGTGCCAGCAGCCTTAGGACTAGCGTGCAGTTCTTC
TRBD1	few	TRBV30	TRBJ2-5	CAWTAGTGRQETQYF	TGTGCCTGGACCGCCGGGACAGGTCGACAAGAGACCCAGTACTTC
TRBD2	few	TRBV7-7	TRBJ2-1	CASSKTSGGLQFF	TGTGCCAGCAGCAAAACTAGCGGGGGGCTGCAGTTCTTC
NA	many	TRBV4-2	TRBJ2-1	CASSQDVGVGYNEQFF	TGTGCCAGCAGCCAAGACGTTGGGGTAGGTTACAATGAGCAGTTCTTC
NA	NA	TRBV5-1	TRBJ1-1	CASSAGGGAGTEAFF	TGCGCCAGCAGCGCTGGCGGGGGAGCGGGCACTGAAGCTTTCTTT
NA	few	TRBV20-1	TRBJ1-5	CSARDSRGAGNQPQHF	TGCAGTGCTAGAGACTCTAGGGGCGCGGGCAATCAGCCCCAGCATTTT